These T cell receptor beta chains were read from a single sample in a study of blood T cell repertoires in COVID-19. The protocol was immunoSEQ multiplex PCR, while the TCRdb copy is restricted to in-frame clones and leaves out a portion. The profile shows about 480,000 clones, around nine tenths of them singletons. The source material was peripheral blood. These TCRs come from a woman in her forties or fifties with COVID-19, enrolled during active disease. Each CDR3 is given with its conserved first and last residue. The D gene is left open where the match is weak. The size field is filled for only some rows; it gives once, few, many or a size class.

abundance	d_gene	j_gene	v_gene	CDR3aa	CDR3nt
-	TRBD1	TRBJ2-4	TRBV3-1/TRBV3-2	CASSQAPGQGRDIQYF	TGTGCCAGCAGCCAAGCGCCGGGACAGGGGCGCGACATTCAGTACTTC
few	TRBD2	TRBJ2-7	TRBV7-2	CASSFSSSGSYEQYF	TGTGCCAGCAGCTTTTCGTCTAGCGGTTCCTACGAGCAGTACTTC
-	-	TRBJ2-3	TRBV27	CASRLISAFTDTQYF	TGTGCCAGCAGACTTATCTCAGCGTTTACAGATACGCAGTATTTT
-	TRBD2	TRBJ2-1	TRBV10-3	CAISDPLAGGINEQFF	TGTGCCATCAGTGATCCCCTAGCGGGGGGGATCAATGAGCAGTTCTTC
-	-	TRBJ2-7	TRBV13	CASSFGQYYEQYF	TGTGCCAGCAGCTTCGGACAGTACTACGAGCAGTACTTC
-	-	TRBJ2-5	TRBV9	CASSKNLQGQETQYF	TGTGCCAGCAGCAAGAATTTACAGGGCCAAGAGACCCAGTACTTC
many	-	TRBJ1-2	TRBV28	CASSLRGGLVKGYTF	TGTGCCAGCAGTCTGCGGGGGGGCCTGGTCAAAGGCTACACCTTC
-	-	TRBJ2-5	TRBV6-2/TRBV6-3	CASSWHEETQYF	TGTGCCAGCAGTTGGCACGAAGAGACCCAGTACTTC
few	-	TRBJ1-5	TRBV2	CASSESRQDSQPQHF	TGTGCCAGCAGTGAATCCCGACAGGACAGTCAGCCCCAGCATTTT
-	-	TRBJ2-2	TRBV5-1	CASTLVGPEGELFF	TGCGCCAGCACCCTTGTAGGACCGGAGGGCGAGCTGTTTTTT
-	TRBD2	TRBJ2-1	TRBV15	CATSREGSGGKNEQFF	TGTGCCACCAGCAGAGAGGGTAGCGGGGGAAAAAATGAGCAGTTCTTC
-	TRBD1	TRBJ1-1	TRBV19	CASSAMTGDTEAFF	TGTGCCAGTAGTGCTATGACAGGGGACACTGAAGCTTTCTTT
-	TRBD1	TRBJ2-7	TRBV9	CASSVGTGDYEQYF	TGTGCCAGCAGCGTAGGTACAGGGGACTACGAGCAGTACTTC
-	TRBD1	TRBJ1-6	TRBV7-9	CASSLGYRGNSPLHF	TGTGCCAGCAGCTTAGGATACAGGGGCAATTCACCCCTCCACTTT
-	-	TRBJ2-2	TRBV28	CASRTGRGELFF	TGTGCCAGCAGGACTGGTCGGGGGGAGCTGTTTTTT
-	-	TRBJ2-1	TRBV10-1	CASSESRGNEQFF	TGCGCCAGCAGTGAGTCGAGGGGGAATGAGCAGTTCTTC
-	-	TRBJ1-2	TRBV12-5	CASGPTDRTGGYTF	TGTGCTAGTGGCCCCACAGACAGGACGGGTGGCTACACCTTC
-	-	TRBJ1-2	TRBV28	CASSRSGVGGYTF	TGTGCCAGCAGCCGCTCAGGGGTCGGGGGCTACACCTTC
-	TRBD2	TRBJ2-1	TRBV7-3	CASSLWRGDYNEQFF	TGTGCCAGCAGCTTATGGCGGGGGGATTACAATGAGCAGTTCTTC
-	TRBD1	TRBJ2-7	TRBV18	CASSPSTGGAGQYF	TGTGCCAGCTCACCATCAACAGGGGGCGCGGGACAGTACTTC
-	-	TRBJ1-1	TRBV28	CASRELRGGNTEAFF	TGTGCCAGCAGAGAGTTGAGGGGAGGGAACACTGAAGCTTTCTTT
few	-	TRBJ1-5	TRBV5-5	CASSLGYGGDQPQHF	TGTGCCAGCAGCTTGGGTTACGGGGGTGATCAGCCCCAGCATTTT
-	-	TRBJ1-2	TRBV2	CASSADSYGYTF	TGTGCCAGCAGTGCGGACAGCTATGGCTACACCTTC
once	-	TRBJ1-1	TRBV6-5	CASSSGQPEAFF	TGTGCCAGCAGTTCCGGACAGCCTGAAGCTTTCTTT
-	TRBD1	TRBJ1-1	TRBV2	CASELARDSNTEAFF	TGTGCCAGCGAATTAGCGCGGGACAGCAACACTGAAGCTTTCTTT
-	-	TRBJ1-2	TRBV28	CASSSQQFAGGYTF	TGTGCCAGCAGTTCCCAACAGTTCGCCGGAGGCTACACCTTC
-	-	TRBJ2-3	TRBV28	CASKLQGGTDTQYF	TGTGCCAGCAAACTACAGGGTGGTACAGATACGCAGTATTTT
-	-	TRBJ2-4	TRBV3-1/TRBV3-2	CASSQGTSGTGNIQYF	TGTGCCAGCAGCCAAGGTACCTCGGGAACTGGAAACATTCAGTACTTC